This T cell receptor beta chain was recovered during a study of OX40 agonist ivuxolimab in advanced cancers. The CDR3 has 16 residues. Germline CDR1 SGHVS, CDR2 FNYEAQ. The V end was cut by 5 bases, the J end by 5 bases, with 21 bases between. Profiling relied on immunoSEQ multiplex PCR, and the TCRdb table lists in-frame clones only, not all of them. Here the sample spans 30,000 or so clones, approximately 91% being singletons. Material: CD4+ or CD8+ T cells sorted from blood, obtained in a trial of the OX40 agonist ivuxolimab. The clonotype comes from an adult with an advanced solid tumor such as melanoma, head and neck, liver or kidney cancer. The chain combines TRBV7-6 with TRBJ1-1, with a possible D match to TRBD1 (6 bases). The CDR3 spells CASSPLADSFWTEAFF. In DNA, the CDR3 is TGTGCCAGCAGCCCCCTTGCGGACAGTTTTTGGACTGAAGCTTTCTTT.